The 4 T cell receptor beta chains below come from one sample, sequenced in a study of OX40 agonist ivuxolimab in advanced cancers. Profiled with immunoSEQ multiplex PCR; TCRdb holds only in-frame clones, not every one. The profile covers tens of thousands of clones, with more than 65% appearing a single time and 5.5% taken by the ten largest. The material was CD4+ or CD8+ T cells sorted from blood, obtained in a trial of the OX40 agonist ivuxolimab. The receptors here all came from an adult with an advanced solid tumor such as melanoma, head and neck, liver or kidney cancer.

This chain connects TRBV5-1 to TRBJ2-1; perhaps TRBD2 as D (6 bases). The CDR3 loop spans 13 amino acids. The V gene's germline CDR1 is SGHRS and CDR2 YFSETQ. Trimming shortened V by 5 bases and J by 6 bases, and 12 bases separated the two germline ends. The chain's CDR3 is CASRSTSSNEQFF. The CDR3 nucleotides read TGCGCCAGCAGAAGCACTAGCTCCAATGAGCAGTTCTTC.

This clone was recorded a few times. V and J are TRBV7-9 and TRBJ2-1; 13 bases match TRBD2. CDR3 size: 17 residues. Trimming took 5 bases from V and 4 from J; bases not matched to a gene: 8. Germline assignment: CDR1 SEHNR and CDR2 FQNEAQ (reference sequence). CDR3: CASSPGLAGARYNEQFF. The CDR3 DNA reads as TGTGCCAGCAGCCCCGGACTAGCGGGAGCTAGATACAATGAGCAGTTCTTC.

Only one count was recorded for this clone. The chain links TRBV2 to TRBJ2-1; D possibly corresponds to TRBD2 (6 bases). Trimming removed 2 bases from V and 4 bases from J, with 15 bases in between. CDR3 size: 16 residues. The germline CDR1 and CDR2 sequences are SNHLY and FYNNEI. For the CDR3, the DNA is TGTGCCAGCAGTGAATTAGGCGGGGACCTTTACAATGAGCAGTTCTTC. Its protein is CASSELGGDLYNEQFF.

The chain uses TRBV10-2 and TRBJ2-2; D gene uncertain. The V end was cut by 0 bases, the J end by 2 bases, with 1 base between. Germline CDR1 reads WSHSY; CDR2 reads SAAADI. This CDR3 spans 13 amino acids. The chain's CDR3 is CASSESNTGELFF. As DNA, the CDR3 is TGCGCCAGCAGTGAGTCAAACACCGGGGAGCTGTTTTTT.